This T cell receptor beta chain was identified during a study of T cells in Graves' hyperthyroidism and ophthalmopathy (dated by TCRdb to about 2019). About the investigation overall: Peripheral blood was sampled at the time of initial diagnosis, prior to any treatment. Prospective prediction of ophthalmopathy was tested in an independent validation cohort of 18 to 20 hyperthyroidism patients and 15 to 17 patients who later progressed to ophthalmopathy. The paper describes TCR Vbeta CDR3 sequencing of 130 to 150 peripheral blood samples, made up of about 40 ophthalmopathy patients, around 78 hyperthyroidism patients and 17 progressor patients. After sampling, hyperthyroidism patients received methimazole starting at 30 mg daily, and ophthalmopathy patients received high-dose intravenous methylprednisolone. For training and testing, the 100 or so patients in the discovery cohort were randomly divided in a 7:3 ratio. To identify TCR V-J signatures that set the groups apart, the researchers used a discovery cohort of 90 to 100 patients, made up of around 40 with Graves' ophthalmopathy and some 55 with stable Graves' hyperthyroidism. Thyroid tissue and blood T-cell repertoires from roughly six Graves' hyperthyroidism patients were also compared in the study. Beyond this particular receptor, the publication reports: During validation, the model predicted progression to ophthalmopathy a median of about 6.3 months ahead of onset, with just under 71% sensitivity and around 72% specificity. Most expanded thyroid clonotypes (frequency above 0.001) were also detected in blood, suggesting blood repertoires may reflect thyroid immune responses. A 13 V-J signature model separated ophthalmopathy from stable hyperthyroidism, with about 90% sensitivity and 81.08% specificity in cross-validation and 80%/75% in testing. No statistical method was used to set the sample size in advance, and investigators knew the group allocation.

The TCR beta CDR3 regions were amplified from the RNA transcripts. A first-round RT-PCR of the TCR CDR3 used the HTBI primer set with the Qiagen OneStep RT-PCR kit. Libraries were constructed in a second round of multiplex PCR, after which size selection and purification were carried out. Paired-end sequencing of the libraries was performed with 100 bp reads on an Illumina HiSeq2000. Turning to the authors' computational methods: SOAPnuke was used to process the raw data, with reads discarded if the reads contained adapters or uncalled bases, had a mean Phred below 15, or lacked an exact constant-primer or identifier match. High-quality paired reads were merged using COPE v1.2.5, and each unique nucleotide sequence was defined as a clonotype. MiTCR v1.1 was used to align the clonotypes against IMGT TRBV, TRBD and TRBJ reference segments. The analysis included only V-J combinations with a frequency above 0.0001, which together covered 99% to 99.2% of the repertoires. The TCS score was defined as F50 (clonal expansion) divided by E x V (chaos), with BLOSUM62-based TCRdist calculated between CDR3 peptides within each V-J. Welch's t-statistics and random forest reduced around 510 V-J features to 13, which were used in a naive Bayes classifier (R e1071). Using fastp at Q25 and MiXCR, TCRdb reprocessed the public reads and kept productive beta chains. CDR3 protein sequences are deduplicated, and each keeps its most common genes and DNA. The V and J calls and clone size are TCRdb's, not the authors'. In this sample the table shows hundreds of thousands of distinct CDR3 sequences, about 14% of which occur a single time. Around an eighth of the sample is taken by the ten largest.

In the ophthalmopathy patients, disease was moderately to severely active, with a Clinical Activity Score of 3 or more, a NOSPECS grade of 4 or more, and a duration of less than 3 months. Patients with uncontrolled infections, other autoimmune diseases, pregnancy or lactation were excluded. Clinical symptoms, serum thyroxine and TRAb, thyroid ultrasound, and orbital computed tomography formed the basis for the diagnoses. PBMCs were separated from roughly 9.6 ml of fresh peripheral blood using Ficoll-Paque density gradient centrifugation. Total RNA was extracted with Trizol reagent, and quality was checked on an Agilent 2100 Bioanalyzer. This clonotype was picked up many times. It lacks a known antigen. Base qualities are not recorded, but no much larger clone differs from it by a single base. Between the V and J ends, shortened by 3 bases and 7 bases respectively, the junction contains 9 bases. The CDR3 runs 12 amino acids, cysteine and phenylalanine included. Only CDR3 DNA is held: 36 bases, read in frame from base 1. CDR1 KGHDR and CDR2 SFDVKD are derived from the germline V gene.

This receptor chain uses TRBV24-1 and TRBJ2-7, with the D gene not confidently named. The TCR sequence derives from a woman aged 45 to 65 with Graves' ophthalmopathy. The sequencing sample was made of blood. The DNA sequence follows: TGTGCCACCAGTGATCCTGACACTGAGCAGTACTTC. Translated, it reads CATSDPDTEQYF.